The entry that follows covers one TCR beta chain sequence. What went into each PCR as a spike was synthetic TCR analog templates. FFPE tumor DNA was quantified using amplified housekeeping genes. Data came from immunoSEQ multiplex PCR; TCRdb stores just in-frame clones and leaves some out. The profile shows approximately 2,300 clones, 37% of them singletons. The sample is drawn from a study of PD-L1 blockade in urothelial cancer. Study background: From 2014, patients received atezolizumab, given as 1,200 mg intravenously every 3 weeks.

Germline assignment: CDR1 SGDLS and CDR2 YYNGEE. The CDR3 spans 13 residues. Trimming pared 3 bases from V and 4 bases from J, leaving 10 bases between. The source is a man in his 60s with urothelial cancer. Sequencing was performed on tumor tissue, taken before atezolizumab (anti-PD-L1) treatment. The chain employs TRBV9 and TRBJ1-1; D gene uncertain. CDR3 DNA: TGTGCCAGCAGCGGTTTTCGGGTCACTGAAGCTTTCTTT. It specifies CASSGFRVTEAFF.